This passage covers 28 T cell receptor beta chains from one sample sequenced in a study of blood T cell repertoires in COVID-19. TCRdb's table, derived via immunoSEQ multiplex PCR, lists solely in-frame clones and lacks some. In the table there are about 360,000 clones, roughly 86% of which are singletons. Specimen: peripheral blood. Receptor source: a human donor in a cohort sampled during active COVID-19.

The chain has TRBV10-3 and TRBJ1-1; D might be TRBD1 (5 bases). The germline gives CDR1 ENHRY, CDR2 SYGVKD. There are 15 residues in the CDR3. Trimming removed 2 bases from V and 1 base from J, with 11 bases in between. This chain's CDR3 is CAISEGRVANTEAFF. The CDR3 region has the DNA TGTGCCATCAGTGAGGGCAGGGTAGCGAACACTGAAGCTTTCTTT.

The genes are TRBV4-1 and TRBJ2-7; 7 bases are shared with TRBD2. Germline trimming cut 4 bases from V and 5 bases from J; bases unmatched to any gene: 11. The CDR3 runs to 15 residues. Germline lookup yields CDR1 MGHRA and CDR2 YSYEKL. The CDR3 region has the DNA TGCGCCAGCAGCCCCCTCGGCGGGAGTTCCAACGAGCAGTACTTC. This translates into CASSPLGGSSNEQYF.

J is TRBJ2-3 and V is TRBV7-3, with 8 bases aligning to TRBD2. CDR1 and CDR2 (germline): SGHTA, FQGTGA. This CDR3 has 15 amino acids. Trimming cost V 2 bases and J 2 bases; bases outside gene matches: 3. The CDR3 sequence is CASSLRGGDTDTQYF. The CDR3 region has the DNA TGTGCCAGCAGCTTACGGGGGGGCGACACAGATACGCAGTATTTT.

The rearrangement joins TRBV6-6 to TRBJ1-3; D uncertain. The germline V and J ends were trimmed by 6 bases and 0 bases, with 9 bases remaining between them. There are 14 residues in the CDR3. Germline CDR1 and CDR2: MNHNY and SVGAGI (reference sequence). The CDR3 sequence: CASSLQNSGNTIYF. The CDR3 DNA reads TGTGCCAGCAGCCTACAGAACTCTGGAAACACCATATATTTT.

The V call is TRBV12-3 or TRBV12-4, the J call TRBJ2-4, with D unresolved. There are 13 residues in the CDR3. V dropped 2 bases and J dropped 0 bases, with 2 bases sitting between them. The CDR3 loop reads CASSLLAKNIQYF. The CDR3 nucleotides read TGTGCCAGCAGTTTACTAGCCAAAAACATTCAGTACTTC.

The gene calls are TRBV12-3 or TRBV12-4 and TRBJ2-7, with 7 nucleotides matching TRBD1. Trimming at V came to 5 bases and at J to 2 bases, leaving 0 bases not matched to a gene. CDR3 length: 12 amino acids. Here the CDR3 DNA reads TGTGCCAGCAGTGGGACAGCCTACGAGCAGTACTTC. It is translated as CASSGTAYEQYF.

The rearrangement links TRBV18 to TRBJ1-2; perhaps TRBD1 as D (6 bases). Trimming shortened V by 2 bases and J by 3 bases, and 10 bases separated the two germline ends. CDR1 is KGHSH and CDR2 is LQKENI in the germline V gene. CDR3 size: 14 residues. The CDR3 loop is CASSPSGQYYGYTF. Here the CDR3 DNA reads TGTGCCAGCTCACCATCAGGACAGTACTATGGCTACACCTTC.

This clone has a handful of counts. The rearrangement joins TRBV6-1 to TRBJ1-2; D is ambiguous. The germline gives CDR1 MNHNS, CDR2 SASEGT. The CDR3 has 12 amino acids. Between the trimmed V and J ends, which lost 3 bases and 13 bases, there was a span of 15 bases. CDR3 in DNA: TGTGCCAGCAGTGATAACAGTCGCCTACCCACCTTC. Translated: CASSDNSRLPTF.

V usage is TRBV6-5 and J usage is TRBJ2-7, with TRBD1 identical over 8 bases. The CDR3 loop spans 15 amino acids. The germline gives CDR1 MNHEY, CDR2 SVGAGI. Trimming took 5 bases from V and 1 from J; bases not matched to a gene: 7. The CDR3 sequence: CASSQDRVRSYEQYF. CDR3 bases: TGTGCCAGCAGTCAGGACAGGGTACGTTCCTACGAGCAGTACTTC.

CDR3: CASSFGDGYTF. Written as DNA, the CDR3 is TGTGCCAGCAGTTTTGGAGATGGCTACACCTTC. The chain has TRBV12-3 or TRBV12-4 and TRBJ1-2, with D unclear. With 3 bases removed from V and 6 bases from J, the gap between germline ends came to 5 bases. The CDR3 runs 11 residues.

The chain couples TRBV4-1 to TRBJ2-3; possibly TRBD1 for D (6 bases). CDR1 MGHRA and CDR2 YSYEKL come from the germline V gene. The CDR3 covers 16 residues. V was cut by 1 base and J by 2 bases, with 13 bases left in between. The chain's CDR3 is CASSQAPDRATDTQYF. The DNA for the CDR3 is TGCGCCAGCAGCCAAGCCCCGGACAGAGCCACAGATACGCAGTATTTT.

The chain combines TRBV5-5 with TRBJ2-3, with TRBD2 matching over 9 bases. The CDR3 runs 16 residues. The V segment lost 0 bases and the J segment 1 base; nucleotides outside the gene matches: 3. Germline lookup yields CDR1 SGHKS and CDR2 YYEKEE (reference sequence). The CDR3 region is CASSLVVAGGTDTQYF. CDR3 DNA: TGTGCCAGCAGCTTGGTGGTAGCGGGGGGCACAGATACGCAGTATTTT.

The chain combines TRBV4-1 with TRBJ1-2; D may be TRBD1 (5 bases). This CDR3 contains 14 residues. Trimming removed 4 bases at V and 5 bases at J, with 14 bases between. CDR1 and CDR2 from the germline V gene are MGHRA and YSYEKL. CDR3 nucleotides: TGCGCCAGCAGCCCGACCCGGGAGGGGTATGGCTACACCTTC. Its translation: CASSPTREGYGYTF.

Concerning this clone itself: In the same sample, other DNA sequences code for this CDR3. V usage is TRBV5-1 and J usage is TRBJ1-2, with unresolved D. Germline values: CDR1 SGHRS, CDR2 YFSETQ. The CDR3 is 15 amino acids. V lost 0 bases to trimming and J lost 3 bases, with 12 bases between them. The CDR3 DNA sequence: TGCGCCAGCAGCTTGGGAGTGCGGGATTACTATGGCTACACCTTC. Translating it yields CASSLGVRDYYGYTF. The whole variable domain, filled in from reference TRBV5-1 and TRBJ1-2, reads KAGVTQTPRYLIKTRGQQVTLSCSPISGHRSVSWYQQTPGQGLQFLFEYFSETQRNKGNFPGRFSGRQFSNSRSEMNVSTLELGDSALYLCASSLGVRDYYGYTFGSGTRLTVV.

The V gene is TRBV4-1, the J gene TRBJ2-5; 7 bases are a match to TRBD2. This CDR3 comprises 14 residues. The junction had 4 bases not matched to a gene; V was cut back by 1 base and J by 5 bases. Germline CDR1 MGHRA, CDR2 YSYEKL. Written as DNA, the CDR3 is TGCGCCAGCAGCCAAGGACTAGCTTCGGAGACCCAGTACTTC. Protein product: CASSQGLASETQYF.

The chain employs TRBV28 and TRBJ1-2, with a tentative D call TRBD1 (6 bases). Germline CDR1 is MDHEN and CDR2 is SYDVKM. V lost 7 bases and J 4 bases, leaving 10 bases between the germline ends. This CDR3 region has 12 residues. CDR3 protein: CASKGRGYGYTF. The CDR3 DNA sequence: TGTGCCAGCAAGGGCAGGGGCTATGGCTACACCTTC.

The CDR3 coding sequence is TGTGCCAGCAGCCAAACAGAAAATGAAAAACTGTTTTTT. This gives the protein CASSQTENEKLFF. V and J are TRBV3-1 (or the pseudogene TRBV3-2) and TRBJ1-4, with D unclear. This CDR3 comprises 13 residues. The V end lost 2 bases, the J end lost 5 bases, and 6 bases lay between the germline ends. The germline V gene encodes CDR1 LGHDT and CDR2 YNNKEL (reference sequence).

The rearrangement uses TRBV6-6 and TRBJ2-7; TRBD2 might be the D (6 bases). CDR3 length: 14 residues. Germline V gene lookup returns CDR1 MNHNY and CDR2 SVGAGI (reference sequence). The germline V and J ends were trimmed by 4 bases and 2 bases, with 12 bases remaining between them. The CDR3: CASSWGELTYEQYF. CDR3 DNA sequence: TGTGCCAGCAGTTGGGGGGAACTAACCTACGAGCAGTACTTC.

This chain uses TRBV29-1 with TRBJ2-3, with a weak D call TRBD1 (7 bases). The germline V and J ends were trimmed by 6 bases and 2 bases, with 12 bases remaining between them. Germline values: CDR1 SQVTM, CDR2 ANQGSEA. The CDR3 extends over 13 amino acids. The CDR3 loop reads CSVAGQNTDTQYF. The CDR3 DNA reads as TGCAGCGTCGCGGGACAGAACACAGATACGCAGTATTTT.

This clone occurred many times. The genes are TRBV5-1 and TRBJ1-1; 7 bases line up with TRBD1. CDR3 size: 16 residues. Germline V gene data show CDR1 as SGHRS and CDR2 as YFSETQ. V was pared by 4 bases and J by 3 bases, with 12 bases of the junction left unmatched. Written as DNA, the CDR3 is TGCGCCAGCAGCACCCGACTCGAGGGGGCGGACACTGAAGCTTTCTTT. Protein sequence: CASSTRLEGADTEAFF.

J is TRBJ2-7 and V is TRBV10-3; D perhaps matches TRBD1 (5 bases). This CDR3 contains 14 residues. CDR1 ENHRY and CDR2 SYGVKD come from the germline V gene. The germline V and J ends were trimmed by 3 bases and 6 bases, with 15 bases remaining between them. Here the CDR3 reads CAISEAQVYGEQYF. Here the CDR3 DNA reads TGTGCCATCAGTGAAGCACAGGTATACGGCGAGCAGTACTTC.

This rearrangement joins TRBV5-1 to TRBJ1-1; no firm D call. This CDR3 is 14 amino acids long. Deletions cut 2 bases from V and 3 bases from J, with 11 bases between. From germline, CDR1 is SGHRS and CDR2 YFSETQ. CDR3 sequence reads: CASSLTNRDTEAFF. As DNA, the CDR3 is TGCGCCAGCAGCTTAACGAACAGAGACACTGAAGCTTTCTTT.

To note about this clone: Other DNA sequences from this sample encode an identical CDR3 as well. V gene TRBV11-2 combines with J gene TRBJ2-1, with a possible D match to TRBD1 (5 bases). The CDR3 extends over 12 amino acids. Trimming cost V 2 bases and J 7 bases, with 6 bases left between them. From germline, CDR1 is SGHAT and CDR2 FQNNGV. In DNA form, the CDR3 reads TGTGCCAGCAGCTTACAGGGTAATGAGCAGTTCTTC. Translation gives CASSLQGNEQFF.

The genes are TRBV29-1 and TRBJ2-3; possibly TRBD1 for D (5 bases). The length of the CDR3 is 10 residues. Germline lookup yields CDR1 SQVTM and CDR2 ANQGSEA. V shed 6 bases and J shed 9 bases, with 10 bases lying between them. The CDR3 protein is CSVRDGTQYF. CDR3 DNA sequence: TGCAGCGTCAGGGATGGCACGCAGTATTTT.

In this sample, this clone turned up once. The V call is TRBV5-4, the J call TRBJ2-7; 9 nucleotides align to TRBD1. The CDR3 has 17 residues. V gave up 3 bases and J gave up 0 bases; unmatched junction bases: 10. CDR1 is SGHNT and CDR2 is YYREEE in the germline V gene (reference sequence). This chain's CDR3 is CASSSGGGDRVSYEQYF. DNA for the CDR3: TGTGCCAGCAGCTCGGGGGGCGGGGACAGGGTCTCCTACGAGCAGTACTTC.

This clone was seen a handful of times. The rearrangement uses TRBV21-1 and TRBJ2-7; the D call in the table, TRBD2, was not verified against the DNA. TRBV21-1 has pseudogene status. The CDR3 has 16 amino acids. CDR3 nucleotides: TGTGCCAGCAGCAAATGGGCCCTAGAGGAGCCGGGGGAGCAGTACTTC. Amino acids: CASSKWALEEPGEQYF.

V usage is TRBV11-3 and J usage is TRBJ2-6; 11 bases align to TRBD1. Germline V gene lookup returns CDR1 SGHNT and CDR2 YENEEA. V lost 5 bases, J lost 0 bases, and 12 bases stayed unmatched. CDR3 length: 20 residues. CDR3: CASSPFFSGTGGSGANVLTF. Here the CDR3 DNA reads TGTGCCAGCAGCCCTTTTTTCTCCGGGACAGGGGGCTCTGGGGCCAACGTCCTGACTTTC.

The CDR3 bases are TGTGCCAGCAGCCAAGGTTCGGCGGGACAGCCGAACACTGAAGCTTTCTTT. Encoded protein: CASSQGSAGQPNTEAFF. This chain links TRBV14 with TRBJ1-1; TRBD1 matches at 7 bases. Trimming removed 1 base from V and 1 base from J; junction bases left unmatched: 9. There are 17 residues in the CDR3. Germline V lookup: CDR1 SGHDN, CDR2 FVKESK.